The 32 T cell receptor beta chains presented below share a single source sample, sequenced in a study of CD8 T cells in Susac syndrome. Random hexamers were used to reverse transcribe the RNA input (0.5 to 1 ug). TCRdb called the immunoSEQ multiplex PCR reads again in MiXCR, with one record for every CDR3 protein. The sample holds approximately 260,000 distinct CDR3 sequences; 95% to 97% are singletons and the top ten take 0.1%. Sequenced material: CD4+ T cells from PBMCs. These receptors were obtained from a human donor with Susac syndrome.

J is TRBJ1-1 and V is TRBV29-1; no clear D gene. Between the trimmed V and J ends, which lost 4 bases and 0 bases, there was a span of 6 bases. In germline, CDR1 is SQVTM, CDR2 ANQGSEA. The CDR3 consists of 12 residues. CDR3 in DNA: TGCAGCGTTGCCTTCATGAACACTGAAGCTTTCTTT. This sequence encodes CSVAFMNTEAFF.

The chain recombines TRBV3-1 with TRBJ2-5; D is possibly TRBD1 (6 bases). Germline CDR1 LGHDT, CDR2 YNNKEL (reference sequence). The V end was cut by 1 base, the J end by 6 bases, with 12 bases between. The CDR3 sequence is 14 residues long. In nucleotides, the CDR3 is TGTGCCAGCAGCCAAGTGATAGGGACACAGACCCAGTACTTC. This gives the protein CASSQVIGTQTQYF.

The CDR3 DNA is TGTGCCAGCAGTGAAGCCGTTGAACTTAGCTATGGCTACACCTTC. Translated, it gives CASSEAVELSYGYTF. V and J are TRBV2 and TRBJ1-2; D remains ambiguous. V gave up 0 bases and J gave up 4 bases, with 12 bases separating them. The CDR3 has 15 amino acids. Germline-derived CDR1 and CDR2 are SNHLY and FYNNEI.

The V call is TRBV11-2, the J call TRBJ2-5, with D perhaps matching TRBD2 (6 bases). This CDR3 has 13 amino acids. Germline loops: CDR1 SGHAT, CDR2 FQNNGV. V was cut by 3 bases and J by 5 bases, with 10 bases left in between. CDR3 nucleotide sequence: TGTGCCAGCAGCTTCGGGGGAGAGGAGACCCAGTACTTC. It translates to CASSFGGEETQYF.

J is TRBJ1-1 and V is TRBV30; 10 nucleotides agree with TRBD1. This CDR3 region has 13 residues. CDR1 is GTSNPN and CDR2 is SVGIG in the germline V gene (reference sequence). The J segment lost 10 bases and the V segment lost 2 bases, leaving 7 bases of the junction unmatched. The chain's CDR3 is CAWSKRQGAGAFF. The CDR3 bases are TGTGCCTGGAGTAAACGACAGGGGGCCGGAGCTTTCTTT.

This clonotype was counted a single time. The rearrangement links TRBV15 to TRBJ2-5; possible D gene TRBD2, 5 bases. The V and J ends lost 1 base and 1 base respectively, with 16 bases between them. Per germline, CDR1 LNHNV and CDR2 YYDKDF (reference sequence). The CDR3 runs to 17 residues. DNA for the CDR3: TGTGCCACCAGCAGAGGTCGGGAAAGGGCATTCCAAGAGACCCAGTACTTC. Translation gives CATSRGRERAFQETQYF.

The chain combines TRBV3-1 with TRBJ2-5; D not resolved. This CDR3 contains 12 residues. Germline CDR1 and CDR2: LGHDT and YNNKEL (reference sequence). V lost 2 bases and J 2 bases, leaving 3 bases between the germline ends. DNA of the CDR3: TGTGCCAGCAGCCAACGTCAAGAGACCCAGTACTTC. Its protein is CASSQRQETQYF.

V gene TRBV30 combines with J gene TRBJ2-5; tentatively, D is TRBD1 (6 bases). The V gene lost 4 bases and the J gene lost 2 bases, with 14 bases spanning the gap. The CDR3 runs to 14 residues. The germline gives CDR1 GTSNPN, CDR2 SVGIG (reference sequence). CDR3 amino acids: CAWTRGNGQETQYF. Written as DNA, the CDR3 is TGTGCCTGGACAAGGGGGAATGGGCAAGAGACCCAGTACTTC.

The chain employs TRBV28 and TRBJ2-5; 7 bases are a match to TRBD1. CDR3 length: 15 residues. The junction had 11 bases not matched to a gene; V was cut back by 8 bases and J by 2 bases. CDR1 and CDR2 (germline): MDHEN, SYDVKM. CDR3 bases: TGTGCCAGCGTAGGGCAGGACAGGCGGCAAGAGACCCAGTACTTC. It codes for CASVGQDRRQETQYF.

The genes are TRBV9 and TRBJ2-1; D might be TRBD1 (6 bases). The germline V gene has CDR1 SGDLS and CDR2 YYNGEE. The length of the CDR3 is 16 residues. V shed 2 bases and J shed 4 bases, with 16 bases lying between them. As DNA, the CDR3 is TGTGCCAGCAGCGTCGCCCCGGGACAACGATACAATGAGCAGTTCTTC. Translation gives CASSVAPGQRYNEQFF.

The rearrangement uses TRBV27 and TRBJ1-1; 10 bases map to TRBD1. Germline loops: CDR1 MNHEY, CDR2 SMNVEV (reference sequence). The CDR3 is 16 amino acids. V shed 6 bases and J 0 bases; nucleotides not matched to a gene: 7. CDR3 bases: TGTGCCAGCAGCCCCGACAGGGGGCGCCTGAACACTGAAGCTTTCTTT. Its protein product is CASSPDRGRLNTEAFF.

The chain is built from TRBV1 and TRBJ2-4; the table calls TRBD2, which could not be checked here. TRBV1 is reported as a pseudogene. This CDR3 region has 21 residues. CDR3 sequence: CTSSQGNELAGGPSSKNIQYF. In DNA, the CDR3 is TGCACCAGCAGCCAAGGGAACGAACTAGCGGGAGGGCCCTCGTCCAAAAACATTCAGTACTTC.

The rearrangement joins TRBV20-1 to TRBJ1-1; no definite D call. The CDR3 is 15 amino acids. The V end lost 0 bases, the J end lost 7 bases, and 18 bases lay between the germline ends. The V gene's germline CDR1 is DFQATT and CDR2 SNEGSKA (reference sequence). The CDR3 sequence is CSARDRVRARGEAFF. CDR3 nucleotides: TGCAGTGCTAGAGATCGAGTTAGGGCGAGAGGTGAAGCTTTCTTT.

This clonotype appeared a few times. The chain carries TRBV5-4 and TRBJ2-5; 10 bases are shared with TRBD1. The trim removed 4 bases at V and 2 bases at J, leaving 2 bases unmatched. CDR3 length: 14 amino acids. The germline CDR1 and CDR2 sequences are SGHNT and YYREEE (reference sequence). For the CDR3, the DNA is TGTGCCAGCAGCCGGGGACAGGGGCAAGAGACCCAGTACTTC. Its protein product is CASSRGQGQETQYF. Based on the CDR3 plus reference TRBV5-4 and TRBJ2-5, the full variable domain is ETGVTQSPTHLIKTRGQQVTLRCSSQSGHNTVSWYQQALGQGPQFIFQYYREEENGRGNFPPRFSGLQFPNYSSELNVNALELDDSALYLCASSRGQGQETQYFGPGTRLLVL.

The chain has TRBV30 and TRBJ2-1; D uncertain. The V gene lost 3 bases and the J gene lost 5 bases, with 17 bases spanning the gap. This CDR3 region has 15 residues. Germline V gene lookup returns CDR1 GTSNPN and CDR2 SVGIG (reference sequence). CDR3 sequence: CAWSSGRLRNNEQFF. CDR3 sequence (DNA): TGTGCCTGGAGCTCCGGCAGGTTGAGGAACAATGAGCAGTTCTTC.

V usage is TRBV4-1 and J usage is TRBJ2-2; D unclear. V was clipped by 7 bases and J by 5 bases, with 8 bases between them. Germline V gene sequence: CDR1 MGHRA, CDR2 YSYEKL. There are 12 residues in the CDR3. The CDR3 loop is CASKYGTGELFF. DNA for the CDR3: TGCGCCAGCAAGTATGGAACCGGGGAGCTGTTTTTT.

The chain links TRBV7-6 to TRBJ2-7; D is perhaps TRBD2 (6 bases). CDR3 length equals 15 residues. CDR1 and CDR2 from the germline V gene are SGHVS and FNYEAQ. Between the trimmed V and J ends, which lost 0 bases and 5 bases, there was a span of 14 bases. This chain's CDR3 is CASSLAGTEDHEQYF. For the CDR3, the DNA is TGTGCCAGCAGCTTAGCTGGGACTGAGGACCACGAGCAGTACTTC.

The rearrangement links TRBV7-9 to TRBJ2-3; D ambiguous. V lost 1 base and J 6 bases, leaving 11 bases between the germline ends. The germline V gene encodes CDR1 SEHNR and CDR2 FQNEAQ (reference sequence). CDR3 length: 14 amino acids. CDR3 protein: CASSLVKSLDTQYF. CDR3 nucleotides: TGTGCCAGCAGCTTAGTAAAATCGTTGGATACGCAGTATTTT.

This chain joins TRBV29-1 and TRBJ2-7; 9 positions agree with TRBD2. CDR3 length: 13 amino acids. V gave up 4 bases and J gave up 4 bases; unmatched junction bases: 5. Germline V gene data show CDR1 as SQVTM and CDR2 as ANQGSEA. CDR3 region: CSVGRGLAYEQYF. The CDR3 nucleotides are TGCAGCGTTGGCCGAGGACTAGCGTACGAGCAGTACTTC.

V usage is TRBV6-5 and J usage is TRBJ2-2; unclear D gene. The CDR3 covers 13 residues. With 2 bases removed from V and 2 bases from J, the gap between germline ends came to 3 bases. The germline gives CDR1 MNHEY, CDR2 SVGAGI. For the CDR3, the DNA is TGTGCCAGCAGTTACACTAACACCGGGGAGCTGTTTTTT. Protein product: CASSYTNTGELFF.

The chain links TRBV29-1 to TRBJ2-1; 9 nucleotides align to TRBD2. J lost 4 bases, V lost 7 bases, and 11 bases had no gene match. The CDR3 covers 15 residues. Germline V gene sequence: CDR1 SQVTM, CDR2 ANQGSEA. CDR3 sequence reads: CSAVTSSGIYNEQFF. The CDR3 coding sequence is TGCAGCGCAGTAACGTCTAGCGGGATATACAATGAGCAGTTCTTC.

This clonotype was observed once. This chain links TRBV6-2 or TRBV6-3 with TRBJ1-2; D is ambiguous. With 7 bases removed from V and 4 bases from J, the gap between germline ends came to 19 bases. The V gene's germline CDR1 is MNHEY and CDR2 SVGEGT. CDR3 length: 15 amino acids. The chain's CDR3 is CASTSTLTWGYGYTF. The DNA of the CDR3 is TGTGCCAGCACTTCTACGTTGACATGGGGCTATGGCTACACCTTC.

The chain recombines TRBV7-9 with TRBJ1-2; D possibly corresponds to TRBD1 (6 bases). Germline CDR1 and CDR2: SEHNR and FQNEAQ (reference sequence). The CDR3 sequence is 14 residues long. Trimming removed 1 base from V and 3 bases from J, with 9 bases in between. Written as DNA, the CDR3 is TGTGCCAGCAGCTTAGTGTCAGGGGACTATGGCTACACCTTC. Translated: CASSLVSGDYGYTF.

The J gene is TRBJ2-7, the V gene TRBV3-1; D is perhaps TRBD2 (6 bases). Germline-derived CDR1 and CDR2 are LGHDT and YNNKEL (reference sequence). The CDR3 is 16 amino acids. Trimming took 3 bases from V and 2 from J, leaving 17 bases between them. The CDR3 region is CASSQTRGIAAYEQYF. The CDR3 bases are TGTGCCAGCAGCCAGACCAGAGGGATAGCGGCCTACGAGCAGTACTTC.

The chain combines TRBV25-1 with TRBJ2-2; 8 bases match TRBD1. CDR1 is MGHDK and CDR2 is SYGVNS in the germline V gene. Trimming took 7 bases from V and 8 from J; bases not matched to a gene: 9. This CDR3 comprises 14 residues. The CDR3 here is CASIETGATGELFF. DNA of the CDR3: TGTGCCAGCATTGAGACAGGGGCCACTGGGGAGCTGTTTTTT.

The V and J genes are TRBV9 and TRBJ1-1; 10 bases fit TRBD1. This CDR3 comprises 18 residues. The germline gives CDR1 SGDLS, CDR2 YYNGEE. The junction had 17 bases not matched to a gene; V was cut back by 3 bases and J by 6 bases. CDR3 residues: CASSAYPGTGAIGAEAFF. The DNA of the CDR3 is TGTGCCAGCAGCGCCTACCCCGGGACAGGGGCGATAGGGGCTGAAGCTTTCTTT.

The chain couples TRBV6-1 to TRBJ2-7; the D gene is possibly TRBD2 (5 bases). The CDR3 runs to 17 residues. Germline V gene data show CDR1 as MNHNS and CDR2 as SASEGT. V shed 6 bases and J shed 1 base, with 22 bases lying between them. The CDR3 here is CASSQGPRLTKSYEQYF. CDR3 sequence (DNA): TGTGCCAGCAGCCAAGGGCCACGACTAACGAAATCCTACGAGCAGTACTTC.

The rearrangement joins TRBV28 to TRBJ2-7, with a tentative D call TRBD1 (5 bases). With 5 bases removed from V and 1 base from J, the gap between germline ends came to 18 bases. The CDR3 spans 16 residues. In germline, CDR1 is MDHEN, CDR2 SYDVKM. For the CDR3, the DNA is TGTGCCAGCAGTCCAACATTACCCAGGGCTTCCTACGAGCAGTACTTC. Translated: CASSPTLPRASYEQYF. The full variable domain, rest sourced from reference TRBV28 and TRBJ2-7, is DVKVTQSSRYLVKRTGEKVFLECVQDMDHENMFWYRQDPGLGLRLIYFSYDVKMKEKGDIPEGYSVSREKKERFSLILESASTNQTSMYLCASSPTLPRASYEQYFGPGTRLTVT.

The V gene is TRBV28, the J gene TRBJ1-4, with D perhaps TRBD1 (6 bases). V lost 4 bases and J 6 bases, leaving 12 bases between the germline ends. Germline V gene sequence: CDR1 MDHEN, CDR2 SYDVKM. CDR3 size: 14 residues. This chain's CDR3 is CASSSTGFDEKLFF. As DNA, the CDR3 is TGTGCCAGCAGTTCGACAGGTTTCGATGAAAAACTGTTTTTT.

The chain is built from TRBV27 and TRBJ1-5, with D unresolved. V was pared by 4 bases and J by 3 bases, with 4 bases between. The CDR3 runs to 12 residues. Germline-derived CDR1 and CDR2 are MNHEY and SMNVEV (reference sequence). The CDR3 region has the DNA TGTGCCAGCAGTTCAAACAATCAGCCCCAGCATTTT. Protein: CASSSNNQPQHF.

This clonotype showed up just once. The chain is built from TRBV25-1 and TRBJ2-7, with D perhaps being TRBD1 or TRBD2 (6 bases each). Trimming removed 2 bases from V and 2 bases from J, with 13 bases in between. Germline V gives CDR1 MGHDK, CDR2 SYGVNS. The CDR3 is made up of 15 amino acids. CDR3: CASSEIGGNTYEQYF. CDR3 bases: TGTGCCAGCAGTGAAATAGGGGGGAATACCTACGAGCAGTACTTC.

This clonotype is a singleton in its sample. The V gene is TRBV5-1, the J gene TRBJ2-1; possible D gene TRBD2, 5 bases. From germline, CDR1 is SGHRS and CDR2 YFSETQ. Trimming stripped 4 bases from V and 8 bases from J, with 19 bases between. The length of the CDR3 is 15 residues. As DNA, the CDR3 is TGCGCCAGCAGCCCTCCGACTACCTTCGCCCATGAGCAGTTCTTC. This sequence encodes CASSPPTTFAHEQFF. Drawing the rest from reference TRBV5-1 and TRBJ2-1, the complete variable domain is KAGVTQTPRYLIKTRGQQVTLSCSPISGHRSVSWYQQTPGQGLQFLFEYFSETQRNKGNFPGRFSGRQFSNSRSEMNVSTLELGDSALYLCASSPPTTFAHEQFFGPGTRLTVL.